The 13 T cell receptor beta chains in this list originate from one sample, sequenced in a study of breast tumors, draining lymph nodes, adjacent tissues. TCRdb independently ran MiXCR on the multiplex PCR reads; one entry per CDR3 protein. Among about 20,000 distinct CDR3 sequences listed, 43% were seen once. The sequenced material came from breast tumor tissue. Receptor source: a female donor with breast cancer. Some clones in this sample may be carry-over from other donors' samples.

In regard to this clonotype: This sequence may be a read error, since a much larger clone differs from it by one base. The genes are TRBV15 and TRBJ1-2, with 8 bases aligning to TRBD1. CDR1 LNHNV and CDR2 YYDKDF come from the germline V gene (reference sequence). The CDR3 has 17 amino acids. The chain's CDR3 is CAASRDGQGAPNYGYTF. In DNA form, the CDR3 reads TGTGCCGCCAGCAGAGATGGACAGGGAGCCCCTAACTATGGCTACACCTTC.

The V and J genes are TRBV5-4 and TRBJ2-1, with 7 bases identical to TRBD2. Trimming at V came to 4 bases and at J to 0 bases, leaving 13 bases not matched to a gene. The CDR3 contains 18 residues. CDR1 SGHNT and CDR2 YYREEE come from the germline V gene (reference sequence). DNA for the CDR3: TGTGCCAGCAGCGCTGGGACTACCGCGTTGTACTCCTACAATGAGCAGTTCTTC. As protein: CASSAGTTALYSYNEQFF.

This clonotype was seen at least ten times. This may be a read error, as it is one base from a much larger clone. V usage is TRBV20-1 and J usage is TRBJ1-2; TRBD1 matches 7 bases. The CDR3 covers 12 residues. Germline values: CDR1 DFQATT, CDR2 SNEGSKA (reference sequence). The CDR3 is CSADGDSYGSAF. The CDR3 DNA reads as TGCAGTGCCGATGGGGACAGTTACGGCTCCGCCTTC.

CDR3: CASSLGQDNSPLHF. The CDR3 DNA reads TGTGCCAGCAGCTTAGGGCAGGATAATTCACCCCTCCACTTT. The chain joins TRBV7-6 to TRBJ1-6; no firm D call. The germline V and J ends were trimmed by 1 base and 5 bases, with 6 bases remaining between them. Germline CDR1 is SGHVS and CDR2 is FNYEAQ. This CDR3 is 14 amino acids long. Variable domain in full (rest from reference TRBV7-6 and TRBJ1-6): GAGVSQSPRYKVTKRGQDVALRCDPISGHVSLYWYRQALGQGPEFLTYFNYEAQQDKSGLPNDRFSAERPEGSISTLTIQRTEQRDSAMYRCASSLGQDNSPLHFGNGTRLTVT.

The chain carries TRBV2 and TRBJ2-3, with TRBD2 identical over 8 bases. With 7 bases clipped from V and 2 bases from J, the junction kept 11 bases outside the gene matches. Germline lookup yields CDR1 SNHLY and CDR2 FYNNEI. The CDR3 has 16 residues. The CDR3 DNA reads TGTGCCAGCAAACCGGAAAGCGGGAGCTTCACAGATACGCAGTATTTT. Amino acid sequence: CASKPESGSFTDTQYF.

Regarding this clonotype: With a much larger clone just one base away, this may be a read error. The rearrangement uses TRBV27 and TRBJ2-7; D is perhaps TRBD2 (6 bases). Trimming removed 5 bases at V and 4 bases at J, with 18 bases between. The CDR3 is made up of 15 amino acids. Germline loops: CDR1 MNHEY, CDR2 SMNVEV (reference sequence). The DNA for the CDR3 is TGTGCCAGCAGTCCTACTAGCAGTCCGGGATACGAGCAGTACTTC. The encoded protein is CASSPTSSPGYEQYF.

The chain links TRBV20-1 to TRBJ2-5; D unclear. CDR1 is DFQATT, CDR2 SNEGSKA, per germline (reference sequence). Deletions cut 7 bases from V and 0 bases from J, with 9 bases between. This CDR3 comprises 12 residues. CDR3 bases: TGCAGTGGGGTTTTGAACCAAGAGACCCAGTACTTC. It yields the protein CSGVLNQETQYF.

The chain uses TRBV11-2 and TRBJ2-1; no clear D. V gave up 1 base and J gave up 7 bases, with 8 bases separating them. The V gene's germline CDR1 is SGHAT and CDR2 FQNNGV. This CDR3 spans 13 amino acids. CDR3 bases: TGTGCCAGCAGCTTAGGGCCTTGGAATGAGCAGTTCTTC. This gives the protein CASSLGPWNEQFF.

This clonotype was counted many times. The chain joins TRBV7-3 to TRBJ2-1; 7 bases align to TRBD2. Germline V lookup: CDR1 SGHTA, CDR2 FQGTGA. The CDR3 covers 15 residues. The ends lost 3 bases at V and 4 bases at J; junction bases unmatched: 6. The CDR3 DNA sequence: TGTGCCAGCAGCTTGACTAGCACCCCTTACAATGAGCAGTTCTTC. It translates to CASSLTSTPYNEQFF.

The chain links TRBV5-1 to TRBJ2-6; the match to TRBD1 covers 7 bases. The CDR3 consists of 17 residues. Germline CDR1 and CDR2: SGHRS and YFSETQ. Unmatched junction bases numbered 11, after V lost 4 bases and J lost 4 bases. CDR3 residues: CASSAGTAKSGANVLTF. CDR3 bases: TGCGCCAGCAGCGCCGGGACAGCTAAGTCCGGGGCCAACGTCCTGACTTTC.

This clonotype rates as medium-sized. The J gene is TRBJ2-5, the V gene TRBV11-3, with D tentatively TRBD2 (6 bases). With 6 bases removed from V and 6 bases from J, the gap between germline ends came to 20 bases. The CDR3 loop spans 15 amino acids. Per the germline V gene, CDR1 is SGHNT and CDR2 is YENEEA. The DNA of the CDR3 is TGTGCCAGCAGTTTTGAACCCGGGGGTCGAAAGACCCAGTACTTC. It codes for CASSFEPGGRKTQYF.

There are many counts of this clonotype. The gene calls are TRBV7-2 and TRBJ2-1, with 9 bases identical to TRBD2. V trimming: 5 bases; J trimming: 4 bases; junction bases outside the gene matches: 3. The CDR3 loop spans 14 amino acids. In germline, CDR1 is SGHTA, CDR2 FQGNSA. Here the CDR3 reads CASSPSGIYNEQFF. The CDR3 nucleotides read TGTGCCAGCAGCCCTAGCGGGATTTACAATGAGCAGTTCTTC.

This clonotype appeared a few times. This CDR3 reads CSASRDSYGYTF. CDR3 nucleotide sequence: TGCAGTGCTAGTCGGGACAGTTATGGCTACACCTTC. This chain connects TRBV20-1 to TRBJ1-2; 7 bases match TRBD1. This CDR3 has 12 residues. Trimming removed 3 bases from V and 5 bases from J; junction bases left unmatched: 3. Germline values: CDR1 DFQATT, CDR2 SNEGSKA (reference sequence).